A selection of T cell receptor beta chains follows, all from one sample in a study of shared clonotypes between healthy human individuals. The data were produced by immunoSEQ multiplex PCR, yet TCRdb's version contains in-frame clones alone and is incomplete. The sample has about 2.1 million clones, 93% seen once. Sequenced material: naive CD8+ T cells from PBMCs. These receptors all come from a man younger than 35 in good health. Some clones in this sample may be carry-over from other donors' samples. Each CDR3 is given with its conserved first and last residue. D genes are given only for firm matches. A row's size may be missing; if present it is once, few, many or a size class.

TRBJ2-7	.	.	TRBV27	CASSFLPGGGALPYEQYF	TGTGCCAGCAGTTTTCTGCCAGGGGGGGGTGCTCTTCCCTACGAGCAGTACTTC
TRBJ1-4	.	.	TRBV4-1	CASSHRGPSANEKLFF	TGCGCCAGCAGCCATAGAGGGCCGTCGGCAAATGAAAAACTGTTTTTT
TRBJ1-5	.	TRBD1	TRBV2	CASKTGVFNQPQHF	TGTGCCAGCAAGACAGGGGTCTTTAATCAGCCCCAGCATTTT
TRBJ2-7	once	.	TRBV7-8	CASSFTGSSYEQYF	TGTGCCAGCAGTTTTACAGGGTCCTCCTACGAGCAGTACTTC
TRBJ1-1	.	.	TRBV6-5	CASSYQGPDTEAFF	TGTGCCAGCAGTTACCAGGGCCCGGACACTGAAGCTTTCTTT
TRBJ2-3	.	TRBD2	TRBV15	CATSSASGRTDTQYF	TGTGCCACCAGCAGCGCTAGCGGGAGGACAGATACGCAGTATTTT
TRBJ2-1	few	TRBD2	TRBV4-1	CASSQVGLAGDNEQFF	TGCGCCAGCAGCCAAGTCGGGCTAGCGGGAGACAATGAGCAGTTCTTC
TRBJ2-7	.	TRBD2	TRBV30	CAWDGGERSSYEQYF	TGTGCCTGGGATGGGGGGGAGAGGAGCTCCTACGAGCAGTACTTC
TRBJ2-7	.	.	TRBV7-9	CATLGTKDYEQYF	TGTGCCACCCTCGGGACAAAGGACTACGAGCAGTACTTC
TRBJ1-2	.	.	TRBV9	CASSVGVSDYGYTF	TGTGCCAGCAGCGTAGGGGTCTCGGACTATGGCTACACCTTC
TRBJ1-1	.	.	TRBV5-1	CASSPREFTEAFF	TGCGCCAGCAGCCCCCGGGAGTTCACTGAAGCTTTCTTT
TRBJ1-1	.	.	TRBV19	CATLPGGVMYTEAFF	TGTGCCACCCTCCCAGGCGGGGTAATGTACACTGAAGCTTTCTTT
TRBJ2-3	.	.	TRBV27	CASGILAPSSTDTQYF	TGTGCCAGCGGGATCCTAGCGCCATCTAGCACAGATACGCAGTATTTT
TRBJ2-1	once	.	TRBV27	CASSTRIASSYNEQFF	TGTGCCAGCAGCACGCGAATAGCTAGCTCCTACAATGAGCAGTTCTTC
TRBJ1-2	.	.	TRBV11-2	CASSLEGFWGAGYGYTF	TGTGCCAGCAGCTTAGAAGGCTTCTGGGGGGCGGGTTATGGCTACACCTTC
TRBJ1-1	.	.	TRBV19	CASSIRENTEAFF	TGTGCCAGTAGTATACGAGAGAACACTGAAGCTTTCTTT
TRBJ2-7	.	.	TRBV28	CASSQPRTVYEQYF	TGTGCCAGCAGTCAACCTCGGACTGTCTACGAGCAGTACTTC
TRBJ1-2	.	.	TRBV5-8	CASSLSEVGYTF	TGTGCCAGCAGCTTGTCCGAGGTGGGCTACACCTTC
TRBJ2-3	.	.	TRBV9	CASSGGADTQYF	TGTGCCAGCTCGGGTGGTGCGGATACGCAGTATTTT
TRBJ1-1	once	.	TRBV4-1	CASSQGIDGRLNTEAFF	TGCGCCAGCAGCCAAGGAATCGATGGACGGCTGAACACTGAAGCTTTCTTT
TRBJ2-7	.	.	TRBV29-1	CSAGVSYEQYF	TGCAGCGCTGGTGTCTCCTACGAGCAGTACTTC
TRBJ1-4	.	.	TRBV10-3	CAISEYQSAGDEKLFF	TGTGCCATCAGTGAGTATCAGTCGGCAGGGGATGAAAAACTGTTTTTT
TRBJ2-7	.	TRBD2	TRBV19	CASRPSGTSGYEQYF	TGTGCCAGTAGGCCGTCCGGGACTAGTGGCTACGAGCAGTACTTC
TRBJ2-3	once	TRBD2	TRBV9	CASSVRPRGLAGPGVTDTQYF	TGTGCCAGCAGCGTACGTCCACGGGGACTAGCGGGACCAGGCGTGACAGATACGCAGTATTTT
TRBJ2-7	.	.	TRBV5-1	CASSLSGLTYEQYF	TGCGCCAGCAGCTTATCCGGGTTGACCTACGAGCAGTACTTC
TRBJ2-7	.	TRBD1	TRBV27	CASSLKGQGTYEQYF	TGTGCCAGCAGCCTCAAGGGACAGGGGACCTACGAGCAGTACTTC
TRBJ2-3	.	.	TRBV30	CAWRLTGVTDTQYF	TGTGCCTGGAGGCTAACGGGAGTCACAGATACGCAGTATTTT
TRBJ2-1	.	.	TRBV9	CASSAPAYEQFF	TGTGCCAGCAGCGCCCCTGCCTATGAGCAGTTCTTC
TRBJ2-1	.	.	TRBV2	CASSEAVVGGSWQFF	TGTGCCAGCAGTGAAGCCGTGGTGGGTGGGAGTTGGCAGTTCTTC
TRBJ1-2	.	TRBD1	TRBV7-8	CASSPNARDRVSGYTF	TGTGCCAGCAGCCCGAATGCCCGGGACAGGGTCTCTGGCTACACCTTC
TRBJ2-5	.	TRBD1	TRBV2	CASRWGQGFFQETQYF	TGTGCCAGCAGATGGGGACAGGGGTTTTTCCAAGAGACCCAGTACTTC
TRBJ1-1	.	TRBD1	TRBV18	CASSRRTRDRTNTEAFF	TGTGCCAGCTCCCGCAGGACACGGGACAGAACGAACACTGAAGCTTTCTTT
TRBJ2-5	.	.	TRBV28	CASSFWNEVGSKEETQYF	TGTGCCAGCAGTTTTTGGAACGAGGTGGGATCCAAGGAAGAGACCCAGTACTTC